This T cell receptor beta chain came from a study of CD8 T cells in Susac syndrome (dated by TCRdb to the late 2010s). A note on the overall study: The study used repertoire sequencing to test whether antigen drove CD8+ T cell activation and differentiation in Susac syndrome. The investigation overall reported the following: The number of individuals in the TCR sequencing and HLA analysis was acknowledged as relatively small.

About this clonotype itself: What this receptor recognizes is not known. There are no base qualities to consult, and no much larger clone falls within one base.

RNA was extracted using the RNeasy kit, and roughly 0.5 to 1 ug of the RNA was reverse transcribed with random hexamers. The immunoSEQ multiplex PCR assay, which covers 54 Vbeta and 13 Jbeta segments, was used to amplify TCR beta CDR3 regions. Bias from PCR amplification was corrected by using a synthetic template baseline for primer optimization and for computational correction. In the authors' own workflow: Reads were assigned to V, D and J genes according to IMGT and analyzed in immunoSEQ Analyzer, with only productive sequences retained. Clonality was computed as one minus Shannon entropy normalized by log2 of the number of productive unique sequences. Public and private clones were assessed among the 100 most prevalent clones of each patient and control. A clone was defined as Susac-specific if it was absent from the healthy and MS cohorts, from some 1,100 published viral clones and from other ImmuneACCESS disease sequences. Using fastp trimming at Q25 and MiXCR clonotype assembly, TCRdb reanalyzed the public sequencing data and kept in-frame beta chains. CDR3 protein duplicates are merged, each entry listing the most common genes and DNA. TCRdb assigned the V and J calls; the authors' analysis was not used. The sample contains 200,000 to 300,000 distinct CDR3 sequences, around 93% of them found a single time. Of the sample, 0.065% to 0.08% falls within the top ten clones.

V gives up 1 base and J gives up 3 bases, and the segment between their germline ends measures 9 bases. The CDR3 starts with the cysteine, ends with the phenylalanine, and has 14 residues. The only DNA kept is the CDR3, 42 bases in frame from the first base. The CDR1 and CDR2 encoded by the germline V gene are SGHTA and FQGTGA. High-throughput TCR beta sequencing profiled peripheral blood CD8+ and CD4+ T cells from healthy donors, Susac syndrome patients and multiple sclerosis patients. The multiple sclerosis controls were treatment-naive patients whose relapsing-remitting disease, either stable or active, fulfilled the revised McDonald criteria. Bulk CD8+ and CD4+ T cells were purified by magnetic negative isolation, whereas CD8+ TEMRA cells were enriched by FACS. Blood was drawn into EDTA tubes, processed within 24 hours, and PBMCs were isolated by density gradient centrifugation. PBMCs intended for TCR sequencing were cryopreserved in liquid nitrogen and thawed later in a water bath at 37 degrees C. The sorted or isolated CD4+, CD8+ and CD8+ TEMRA cells reached a purity of at least 90%.

The V and J genes are TRBV7-3 and TRBJ1-2, with no reliable assignment of the D segment. The receptor comes from a human donor with multiple sclerosis. Material: CD4+ T cells from PBMCs. The CDR3 protein sequence reads: CASSLSATDYGYTF. Here is the DNA: TGTGCCAGCAGCTTAAGTGCTACCGACTATGGCTACACCTTC.